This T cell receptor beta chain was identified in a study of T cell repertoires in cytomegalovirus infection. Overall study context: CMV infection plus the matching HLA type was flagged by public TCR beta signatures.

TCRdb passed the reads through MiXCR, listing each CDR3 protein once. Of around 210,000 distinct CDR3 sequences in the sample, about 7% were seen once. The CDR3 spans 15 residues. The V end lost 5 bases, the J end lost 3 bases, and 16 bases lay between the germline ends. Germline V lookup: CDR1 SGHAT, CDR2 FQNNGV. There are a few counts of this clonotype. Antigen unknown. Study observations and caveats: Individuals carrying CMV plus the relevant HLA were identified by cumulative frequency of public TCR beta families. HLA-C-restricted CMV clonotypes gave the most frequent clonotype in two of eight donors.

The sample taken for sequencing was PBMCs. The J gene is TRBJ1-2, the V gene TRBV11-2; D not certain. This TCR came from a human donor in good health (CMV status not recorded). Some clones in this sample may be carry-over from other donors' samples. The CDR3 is CASSEGPEGYYGYTF. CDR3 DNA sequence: TGTGCCAGCAGCGAGGGTCCGGAAGGTTACTATGGCTACACCTTC. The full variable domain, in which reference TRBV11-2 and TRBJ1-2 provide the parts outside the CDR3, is EAGVAQSPRYKIIEKRQSVAFWCNPISGHATLYWYQQILGQGPKLLIQFQNNGVVDDSQLPKDRFSAERLKGVDSTLKIQPAKLEDSAVYLCASSEGPEGYYGYTFGSGTRLTVV.